One and the same sample provided the 3 T cell receptor beta chains below, sequenced in a study of blood T cells in healthy people across ages. A second about 6 to 12 cycle PCR used barcoded and J-beta primers. TCRdb called the 5' RACE reads again in MiXCR, with one record for every CDR3 protein. The repertoire holds 800,000 or so distinct CDR3 sequences, with more than 20% as singletons. The same data also went into a second study, on T cells of mothers and their children.

The sample was blood. These receptors all stem from a boy aged 5 to 17 in good health.

This chain uses TRBV20-1 with TRBJ2-3, with D uncertain. Germline V gene sequence: CDR1 DFQATT, CDR2 SNEGSKA (reference sequence). The V gene lost 1 base and the J gene lost 1 base, with 6 bases spanning the gap. There are 13 residues in the CDR3. In DNA, the CDR3 is TGCAGTGCTAGAGGGGTCGGCACAGATACGCAGTATTTT. This gives the protein CSARGVGTDTQYF.

This chain joins TRBV7-2 and TRBJ2-5; D unclear. Germline-derived CDR1 and CDR2 are SGHTA and FQGNSA. With 5 bases removed from V and 5 bases from J, the gap between germline ends came to 15 bases. The CDR3 covers 14 residues. In DNA, the CDR3 is TGTGCCAGCAGCCCCCATAGTAGCCGGGAGACCCAGTACTTC. Protein sequence: CASSPHSSRETQYF.

In its sample, this clonotype was seen a few times. The chain carries TRBV3-1 and TRBJ1-1; D ambiguous. V lost 3 bases and J 2 bases, leaving 13 bases between the germline ends. The CDR3 has 15 amino acids. Germline V CDR1 and CDR2: LGHDT, YNNKEL (reference sequence). Here the CDR3 DNA reads TGTGCCAGCAGCCAGGGGATCCGAGGAAACACTGAAGCTTTCTTT. It is translated as CASSQGIRGNTEAFF.